This T cell receptor (beta chain) was retrieved from a study of tumor T cells in aggressive B-cell lymphoma. The CDR3 spans 14 residues. Germline V gene data show CDR1 as MGHRA and CDR2 as YSYEKL. Trimming cost V 1 base and J 6 bases; bases outside gene matches: 5. Profiled with immunoSEQ multiplex PCR; TCRdb holds only in-frame clones, not every one. The sample has 3,400 or so clones, just under 95% seen once. This receptor was obtained from an adult with diffuse large B cell lymphoma. Sequenced sample: tumor tissue. This chain joins TRBV4-1 and TRBJ2-7; 8 bases match TRBD1. The CDR3 bases are TGCGCCAGCAGCCAAGTGGACAGGGAGGCCGAGCAGTACTTC. Translating gives CASSQVDREAEQYF.